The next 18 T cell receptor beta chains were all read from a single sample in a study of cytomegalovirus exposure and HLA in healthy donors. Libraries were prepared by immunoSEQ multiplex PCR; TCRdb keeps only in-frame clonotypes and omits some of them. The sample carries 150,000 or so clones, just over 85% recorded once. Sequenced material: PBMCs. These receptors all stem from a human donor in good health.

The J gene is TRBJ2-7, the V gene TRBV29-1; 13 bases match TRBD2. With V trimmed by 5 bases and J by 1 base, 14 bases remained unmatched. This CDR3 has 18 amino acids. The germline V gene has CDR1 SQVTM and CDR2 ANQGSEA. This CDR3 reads CSVRTTSGRAGGSYEQYF. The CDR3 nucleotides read TGCAGCGTTCGTACCACTAGCGGGAGGGCCGGGGGTTCCTACGAGCAGTACTTC.

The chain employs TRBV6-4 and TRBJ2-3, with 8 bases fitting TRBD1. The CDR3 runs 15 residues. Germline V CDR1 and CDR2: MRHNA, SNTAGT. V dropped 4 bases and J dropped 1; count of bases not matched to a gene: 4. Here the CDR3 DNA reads TGTGCCAGCAGTGCCTCGACAGGGGGCACAGATACGCAGTATTTT. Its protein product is CASSASTGGTDTQYF.

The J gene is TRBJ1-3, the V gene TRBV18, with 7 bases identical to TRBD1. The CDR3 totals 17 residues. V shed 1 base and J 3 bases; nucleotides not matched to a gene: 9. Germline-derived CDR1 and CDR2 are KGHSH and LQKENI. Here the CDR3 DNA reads TGTGCCAGCTCACCACGGGCGACAGGGCGAAGTGGAAACACCATATATTTT. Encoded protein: CASSPRATGRSGNTIYF.

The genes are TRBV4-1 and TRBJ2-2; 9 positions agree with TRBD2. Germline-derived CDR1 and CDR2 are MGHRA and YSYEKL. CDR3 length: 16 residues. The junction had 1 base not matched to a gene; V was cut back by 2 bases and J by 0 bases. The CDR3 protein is CASSQTSGSNTGELFF. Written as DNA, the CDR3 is TGCGCCAGCAGCCAAACTAGCGGGTCGAACACCGGGGAGCTGTTTTTT.

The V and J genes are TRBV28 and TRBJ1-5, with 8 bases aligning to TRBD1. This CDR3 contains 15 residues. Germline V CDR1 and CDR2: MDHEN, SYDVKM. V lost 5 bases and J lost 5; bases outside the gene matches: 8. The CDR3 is CASSIIGQGDQPQHF. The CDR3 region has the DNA TGTGCCAGCAGTATAATAGGACAGGGAGATCAGCCCCAGCATTTT. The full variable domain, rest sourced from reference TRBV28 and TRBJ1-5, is DVKVTQSSRYLVKRTGEKVFLECVQDMDHENMFWYRQDPGLGLRLIYFSYDVKMKEKGDIPEGYSVSREKKERFSLILESASTNQTSMYLCASSIIGQGDQPQHFGDGTRLSIL.

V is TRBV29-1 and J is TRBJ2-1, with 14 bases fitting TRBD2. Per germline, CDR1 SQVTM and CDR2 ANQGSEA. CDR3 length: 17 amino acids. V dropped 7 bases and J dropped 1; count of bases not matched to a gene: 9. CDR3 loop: CSEKGLAGVGSYNEQFF. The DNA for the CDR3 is TGCAGCGAAAAGGGACTAGCGGGGGTGGGGTCCTACAATGAGCAGTTCTTC.

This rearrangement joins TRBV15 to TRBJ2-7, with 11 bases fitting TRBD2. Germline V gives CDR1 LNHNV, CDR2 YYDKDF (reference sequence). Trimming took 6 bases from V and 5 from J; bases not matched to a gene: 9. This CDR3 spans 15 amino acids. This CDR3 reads CATRQMISGGDEQYF. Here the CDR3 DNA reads TGTGCCACCAGACAGATGATTAGCGGGGGGGACGAGCAGTACTTC. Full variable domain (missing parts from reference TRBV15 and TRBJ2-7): DAMVIQNPRYQVTQFGKPVTLSCSQTLNHNVMYWYQQKSSQAPKLLFHYYDKDFNNEADTPDNFQSRRPNTSFCFLDIRSPGLGDTAMYLCATRQMISGGDEQYFGPGTRLTVT.

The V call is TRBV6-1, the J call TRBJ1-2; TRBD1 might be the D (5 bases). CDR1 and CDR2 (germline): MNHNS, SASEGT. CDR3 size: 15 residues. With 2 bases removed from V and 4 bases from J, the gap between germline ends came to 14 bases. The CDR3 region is CASSEFWGNSYGYTF. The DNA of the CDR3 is TGTGCCAGCAGTGAATTTTGGGGCAACTCCTATGGCTACACCTTC.

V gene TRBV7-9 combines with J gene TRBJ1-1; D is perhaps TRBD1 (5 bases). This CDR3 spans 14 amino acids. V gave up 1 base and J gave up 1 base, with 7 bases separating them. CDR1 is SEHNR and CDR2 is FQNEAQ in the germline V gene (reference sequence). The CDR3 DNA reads TGTGCCAGCAGCTTAGTAGGGGAGAACACTGAAGCTTTCTTT. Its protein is CASSLVGENTEAFF.

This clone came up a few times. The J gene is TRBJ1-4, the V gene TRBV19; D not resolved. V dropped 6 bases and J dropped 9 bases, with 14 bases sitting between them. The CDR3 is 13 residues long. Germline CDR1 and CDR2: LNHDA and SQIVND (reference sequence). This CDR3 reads CASRYGEGQKLFF. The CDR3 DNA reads TGTGCCAGTAGGTACGGGGAAGGGCAAAAACTGTTTTTT.

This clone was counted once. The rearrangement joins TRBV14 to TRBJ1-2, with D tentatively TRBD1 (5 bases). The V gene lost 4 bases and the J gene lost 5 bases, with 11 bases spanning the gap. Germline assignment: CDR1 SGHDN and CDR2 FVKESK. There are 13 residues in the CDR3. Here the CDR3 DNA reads TGTGCCAGCAGCCTGGGGGGAAGGTATGGCTACACCTTC. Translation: CASSLGGRYGYTF.

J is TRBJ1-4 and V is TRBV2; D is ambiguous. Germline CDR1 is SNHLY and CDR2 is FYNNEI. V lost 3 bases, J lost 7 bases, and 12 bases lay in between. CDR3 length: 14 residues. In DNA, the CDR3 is TGTGCCAGCAGTGACCGGAGCTTCTTTGAAAAACTGTTTTTT. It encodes CASSDRSFFEKLFF.

CDR3 in DNA: TGTGCCAGCAGTTTAGAGGGAGGGATAGCATATGCAACTAATGAAAAACTGTTTTTT. This encodes CASSLEGGIAYATNEKLFF. This chain joins TRBV27 and TRBJ1-4; D remains unclear. Per the germline V gene, CDR1 is MNHEY and CDR2 is SMNVEV (reference sequence). CDR3 size: 19 residues. Trimming shortened V by 2 bases and J by 0 bases, and 19 bases separated the two germline ends.

The CDR3 is CASSRGTGNTGELFF. The CDR3 region has the DNA TGCGCCAGCAGCCGCGGGACAGGGAACACCGGGGAGCTGTTTTTT. V is TRBV5-1 and J is TRBJ2-2, with 8 bases matching TRBD1. Per the germline V gene, CDR1 is SGHRS and CDR2 is YFSETQ. CDR3 length: 15 residues. The V and J ends lost 4 bases and 1 base, in that order; junction bases with no gene match: 3.

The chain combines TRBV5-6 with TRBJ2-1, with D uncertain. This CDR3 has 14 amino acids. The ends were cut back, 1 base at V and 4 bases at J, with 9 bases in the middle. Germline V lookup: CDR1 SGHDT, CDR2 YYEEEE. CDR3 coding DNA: TGTGCCAGCAGCTTGACTCACCCGTACAATGAGCAGTTCTTC. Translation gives CASSLTHPYNEQFF.

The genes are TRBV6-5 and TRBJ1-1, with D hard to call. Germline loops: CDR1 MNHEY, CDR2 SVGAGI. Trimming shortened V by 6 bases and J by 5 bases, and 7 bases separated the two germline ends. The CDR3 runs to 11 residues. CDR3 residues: CASRTRTEAFF. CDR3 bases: TGTGCCAGCAGGACAAGGACTGAAGCTTTCTTT.

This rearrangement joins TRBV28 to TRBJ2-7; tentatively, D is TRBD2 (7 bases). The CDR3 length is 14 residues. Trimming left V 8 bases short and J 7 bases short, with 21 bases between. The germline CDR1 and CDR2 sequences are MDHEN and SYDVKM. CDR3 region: CASLQGGAANEQYF. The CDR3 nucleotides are TGTGCCAGCCTCCAAGGGGGGGCGGCAAATGAGCAGTACTTC.

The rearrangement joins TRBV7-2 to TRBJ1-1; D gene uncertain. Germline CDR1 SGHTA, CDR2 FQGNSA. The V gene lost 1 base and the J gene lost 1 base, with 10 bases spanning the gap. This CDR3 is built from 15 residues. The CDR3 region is CASSLVILGNTEAFF. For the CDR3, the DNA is TGTGCCAGCAGCTTAGTAATTCTCGGGAACACTGAAGCTTTCTTT.